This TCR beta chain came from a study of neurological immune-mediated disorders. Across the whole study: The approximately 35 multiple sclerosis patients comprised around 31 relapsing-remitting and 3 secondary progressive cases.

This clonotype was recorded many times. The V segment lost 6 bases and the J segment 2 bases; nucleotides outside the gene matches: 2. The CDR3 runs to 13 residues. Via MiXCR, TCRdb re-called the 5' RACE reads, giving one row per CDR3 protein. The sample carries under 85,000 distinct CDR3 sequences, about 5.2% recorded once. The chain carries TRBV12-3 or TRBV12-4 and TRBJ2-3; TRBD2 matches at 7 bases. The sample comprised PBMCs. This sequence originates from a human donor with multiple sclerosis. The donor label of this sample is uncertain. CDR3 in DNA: TGTGCCAGCAGAGCGGGGTTCACAGATACGCAGTATTTT. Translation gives CASRAGFTDTQYF.